A single sample gave rise to the 20 T cell receptor beta chains below, sequenced in a study of blood T cell repertoires in COVID-19 (dated by TCRdb to 2018 to 2021). The library was produced with the immunoSEQ multiplex PCR assay. In TCRdb, the immuneACCESS table is reduced to in-frame sequences with V and J assigned. These tables do not hold every clone; where another copy was compared, an unresolved V gene accounts for under half, and the others remain unexplained. The sample profile shows around 250,000 clones; roughly 86% of them were found once. Over 9% of the sample rests with the top ten. Input material: peripheral blood. These receptors all come from an elderly man with acute or convalescent COVID-19.

J is TRBJ1-4 and V is TRBV27; perhaps TRBD1 as D (5 bases). Germline lookup yields CDR1 MNHEY and CDR2 SMNVEV (reference sequence). The CDR3 extends over 15 amino acids. Trimming left V 8 bases short and J 0 bases short, with 13 bases between. The DNA of the CDR3 is TGTGCCAGCGGTCGACAGATACCAACTAATGAAAAACTGTTTTTT. Translating gives CASGRQIPTNEKLFF.

V and J are TRBV19 and TRBJ1-2; no definite D call. The ends were cut back, 8 bases at V and 8 bases at J, with 18 bases in the middle. This CDR3 comprises 13 residues. Germline-derived CDR1 and CDR2 are LNHDA and SQIVND (reference sequence). CDR3 region: CASSGLAETGYTF. DNA for the CDR3: TGTGCCAGTTCGGGCCTAGCGGAGACGGGCTACACCTTC.

The chain recombines TRBV7-2 with TRBJ1-5, with D unresolved. The germline V gene encodes CDR1 SGHTA and CDR2 FQGNSA. The CDR3 covers 14 residues. Trimming took off 1 base at V and 2 bases at J, with 6 bases between the two ends. CDR3 residues: CASSLVFGNQPQHF. DNA of the CDR3: TGTGCCAGCAGCTTAGTGTTCGGCAATCAGCCCCAGCATTTT. Full variable domain (missing parts from reference TRBV7-2 and TRBJ1-5): GAGVSQSPSNKVTEKGKDVELRCDPISGHTALYWYRQSLGQGLEFLIYFQGNSAPDKSGLPSDRFSAERTGGSVSTLTIQRTQQEDSAVYLCASSLVFGNQPQHFGDGTRLSIL.

The V gene is TRBV7-9, the J gene TRBJ1-5, with 8 bases identical to TRBD1. The V gene's germline CDR1 is SEHNR and CDR2 FQNEAQ (reference sequence). CDR3 length equals 15 residues. The ends lost 5 bases at V and 7 bases at J; junction bases unmatched: 10. Written as DNA, the CDR3 is TGTGCCAGCAGCACCACCAGGGGGCGAGGGCAGCCCCAGCATTTT. As protein: CASSTTRGRGQPQHF.

The chain couples TRBV19 to TRBJ2-2; 8 bases agree with TRBD1. Trimming cost V 4 bases and J 4 bases; bases outside gene matches: 5. The CDR3 is made up of 15 amino acids. Per germline, CDR1 LNHDA and CDR2 SQIVND (reference sequence). The CDR3 coding sequence is TGTGCCAGTAGTACACAGGGGGTAGTCACCGGGGAGCTGTTTTTT. The encoded protein is CASSTQGVVTGELFF.

The chain employs TRBV19 and TRBJ2-2; 10 bases agree with TRBD2. Germline V gives CDR1 LNHDA, CDR2 SQIVND (reference sequence). This CDR3 comprises 17 residues. The V segment lost 7 bases and the J segment 5 bases; nucleotides outside the gene matches: 13. CDR3 sequence: CASNPSSGRVGTGELFF. The DNA for the CDR3 is TGTGCCAGTAATCCGTCTAGCGGGAGAGTGGGTACCGGGGAGCTGTTTTTT.

This chain connects TRBV27 to TRBJ1-6; D unclear. This CDR3 has 19 residues. Germline CDR1 reads MNHEY; CDR2 reads SMNVEV (reference sequence). The ends were cut back, 1 base at V and 0 bases at J, with 16 bases in the middle. The CDR3 reads CASSLYRLDGSSYNSPLHF. In DNA, the CDR3 is TGTGCCAGCAGTTTATACCGTTTAGACGGGAGCTCCTATAATTCACCCCTCCACTTT.

The chain is built from TRBV19 and TRBJ1-3; possible D gene TRBD1, 5 bases. The CDR3 spans 18 residues. The ends were cut back, 0 bases at V and 4 bases at J, with 19 bases in the middle. Germline assignment: CDR1 LNHDA and CDR2 SQIVND (reference sequence). The CDR3 region has the DNA TGTGCCAGTAGTATAGATCGCCACGGAACAGGTTCCGGAAACACCATATATTTT. Protein product: CASSIDRHGTGSGNTIYF.

The chain carries TRBV2 and TRBJ1-3; a possible D gene is TRBD1 (5 bases). V lost 6 bases, J lost 0 bases, and 6 bases lay in between. This CDR3 spans 13 amino acids. In germline, CDR1 is SNHLY, CDR2 FYNNEI. The CDR3 nucleotides are TGTGCCAGCAGCAGGGCCTCTGGAAACACCATATATTTT. Residues: CASSRASGNTIYF.

V usage is TRBV18 and J usage is TRBJ2-5, with 8 bases matching TRBD1. Trimming at V came to 8 bases and at J to 3 bases, leaving 5 bases not matched to a gene. The CDR3 totals 13 residues. Germline CDR1 and CDR2: KGHSH and LQKENI. This CDR3 reads CASLGTGKETQYF. The CDR3 DNA follows: TGTGCCAGCCTAGGGACAGGAAAAGAGACCCAGTACTTC.

The gene calls are TRBV3-1 (or the pseudogene TRBV3-2) and TRBJ2-7, with D perhaps TRBD1 (5 bases). The CDR3 sequence is 13 residues long. Germline V CDR1 and CDR2: LGHDT, YNNKEL (reference sequence). V was pared by 4 bases and J by 3 bases, with 10 bases between. The CDR3 protein is CASSRQDNYEQYF. DNA of the CDR3: TGTGCCAGCAGCCGTCAGGACAACTACGAGCAGTACTTC.

The V and J genes are TRBV6-5 and TRBJ1-5; D is perhaps TRBD1 (5 bases). The CDR3 is made up of 13 amino acids. From germline, CDR1 is MNHEY and CDR2 SVGAGI. V was cut by 6 bases and J by 11 bases, with 17 bases left in between. The DNA of the CDR3 is TGTGCCAGCAGGGGGAGGGGCCCCAGGACCCAGCATTTT. This encodes CASRGRGPRTQHF.

V and J are TRBV28 and TRBJ1-4; D perhaps matches TRBD1 (5 bases). V was cut by 2 bases and J by 6 bases, with 7 bases left in between. The CDR3 contains 13 residues. Germline V gene data show CDR1 as MDHEN and CDR2 as SYDVKM. The CDR3 coding sequence is TGTGCCAGCAGTTTAGGAGGGGATGAAAAACTGTTTTTT. It encodes CASSLGGDEKLFF.

Only one count was recorded for this clone. This sequence joins TRBV4-2 and TRBJ1-6, with 8 bases matching TRBD1. CDR1 and CDR2 (germline): LGHNA, YNFKEQ. V was pared by 6 bases and J by 9 bases, with 7 bases of the junction left unmatched. CDR3 length: 14 amino acids. The CDR3 nucleotides read TGTGCCAGCAGTCCTACAGGGGGATCTTCACCCCTCCACTTT. It codes for CASSPTGGSSPLHF.

The genes are TRBV4-2 and TRBJ2-1, with 8 bases identical to TRBD1. The germline gives CDR1 LGHNA, CDR2 YNFKEQ. Unmatched junction bases numbered 18, after V lost 0 bases and J lost 8 bases. There are 19 residues in the CDR3. CDR3 in DNA: TGTGCCAGCAGCCAAGATCTGGCAGGGGGCGCGGAGGTGATCGATGAGCAGTTCTTC. This translates into CASSQDLAGGAEVIDEQFF.

V is TRBV5-1 and J is TRBJ2-2; a weak D match, TRBD1 (6 bases). Trimming took 7 bases from V and 5 from J, leaving 15 bases between them. The CDR3 contains 14 residues. CDR1 is SGHRS and CDR2 is YFSETQ in the germline V gene. The CDR3 spells CASSGVVSTGELFF. In nucleotides, the CDR3 is TGCGCCAGCTCAGGGGTAGTTAGTACCGGGGAGCTGTTTTTT.

J is TRBJ1-5 and V is TRBV7-2, with D hard to call. The CDR3 totals 16 residues. The ends were cut back, 4 bases at V and 3 bases at J, with 16 bases in the middle. Germline lookup yields CDR1 SGHTA and CDR2 FQGNSA. This CDR3 is CASSWSPGTVNQPQHF. As DNA, the CDR3 is TGTGCCAGCAGCTGGTCCCCAGGCACAGTCAATCAGCCCCAGCATTTT.

The chain has TRBV7-2 and TRBJ2-3, with 7 bases lining up with TRBD1. V lost 5 bases, J lost 2 bases, and 7 bases stayed unmatched. The CDR3 runs 15 residues. Per germline, CDR1 SGHTA and CDR2 FQGNSA. The CDR3 spells CASSNRQGPTDTQYF. In nucleotides, the CDR3 is TGTGCCAGCAGCAACCGACAGGGCCCCACAGATACGCAGTATTTT.

Turning to this clone: In this CDR3 the conserved last residue, phenylalanine or tryptophan, is missing, so a read error is likely. The limits of the CDR3 on the DNA are not certain, so only TCRdb's listed CDR3 is given. The genes are TRBV2 and TRBJ1-2. With termini counted, the CDR3 has 11 amino acids. In germline, CDR1 is SNHLY, CDR2 FYNNEI. The CDR3 here is CASSVDFHLPL.

The CDR3: CASSQDLLAGGANTGELFF. The DNA for the CDR3 is TGCGCCAGCAGCCAAGATCTCCTAGCGGGGGGCGCGAACACCGGGGAGCTGTTTTTT. The chain recombines TRBV4-3 with TRBJ2-2; TRBD2 aligns across 11 bases. CDR3 length: 19 amino acids. The germline V gene has CDR1 LGHNA and CDR2 YSLEER. The J segment lost 0 bases and the V segment lost 0 bases, leaving 6 bases of the junction unmatched.